The present T cell receptor beta chain was sequenced within a study of cytomegalovirus exposure and HLA in healthy donors. In the study overall: Within the Caucasian-associated ancestry cluster were roughly 81% of the approximately 400 genotyped donors. Findings and caveats of the study: In a later analysis, HLA-associated beta chains showed higher expansion and lower generation probabilities than comparable chains. A few CMV-associated chains were confirmed in vitro to be specific for CMV antigens. A later analysis revealed that TCR association rates differed between HLA loci, peaking at DRB1 and bottoming out at HLA-C.

Of note for this clone: The antigen is not known.

PCR primers comprised 60 Vbeta and 13 Jbeta primers. Generated by immunoSEQ multiplex PCR, the TCRdb table keeps only in-frame clones and is missing some. The sample has 120,000 or so clones; more than 60% are singletons. Per germline, CDR1 MNHEY and CDR2 SMNVEV (reference sequence). The CDR3 length is 14 residues. V lost 4 bases and J lost 4; bases outside the gene matches: 3. The sequencing sample was made of PBMCs. The rearrangement links TRBV27 to TRBJ1-5, with 8 bases identical to TRBD1. The receptor's source is a woman aged 45-65 years in good health and CMV-seropositive. CDR3 protein: CASSYRQGNQPQHF. The CDR3, as DNA: TGTGCCAGCAGTTACCGACAGGGGAATCAGCCCCAGCATTTT.